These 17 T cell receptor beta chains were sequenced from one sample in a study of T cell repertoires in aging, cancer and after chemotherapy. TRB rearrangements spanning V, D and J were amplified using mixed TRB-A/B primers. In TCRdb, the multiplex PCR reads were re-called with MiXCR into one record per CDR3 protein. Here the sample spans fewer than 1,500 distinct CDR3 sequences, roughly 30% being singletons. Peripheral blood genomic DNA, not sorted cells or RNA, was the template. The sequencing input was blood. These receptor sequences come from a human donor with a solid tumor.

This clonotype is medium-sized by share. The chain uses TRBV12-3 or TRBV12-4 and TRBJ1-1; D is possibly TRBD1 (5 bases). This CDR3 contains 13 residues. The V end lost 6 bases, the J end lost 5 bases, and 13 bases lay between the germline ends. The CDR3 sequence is CASRQGSGTEAFF. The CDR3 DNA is TGTGCCAGCAGGCAGGGAAGTGGTACTGAAGCTTTCTTT.

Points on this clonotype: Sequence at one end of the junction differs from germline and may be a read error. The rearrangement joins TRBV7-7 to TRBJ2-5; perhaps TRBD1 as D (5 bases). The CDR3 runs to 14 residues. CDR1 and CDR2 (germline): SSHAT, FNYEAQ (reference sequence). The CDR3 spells CASSSWGQGETQYF. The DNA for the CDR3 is TGTGCTAGCAGCTCGTGGGGTCAGGGAGAGACCCAGTACTTC. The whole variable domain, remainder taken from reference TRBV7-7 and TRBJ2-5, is GAGVSQSPRYKVTKRGQDVTLRCDPISSHATLYWYQQALGQGPEFLTYFNYEAQPDKSGLPSDRFSAERPEGSISTLTIQRTEQRDSAMYRCASSSWGQGETQYFGPGTRLLVL.

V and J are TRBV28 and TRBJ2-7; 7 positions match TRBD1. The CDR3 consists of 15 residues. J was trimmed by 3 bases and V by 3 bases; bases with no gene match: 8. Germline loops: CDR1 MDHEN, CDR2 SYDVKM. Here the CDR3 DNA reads TGTGCCAGCAGTTTGCTAGGGGGCGACCTCTACGAGCAGTACTTC. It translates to CASSLLGGDLYEQYF.

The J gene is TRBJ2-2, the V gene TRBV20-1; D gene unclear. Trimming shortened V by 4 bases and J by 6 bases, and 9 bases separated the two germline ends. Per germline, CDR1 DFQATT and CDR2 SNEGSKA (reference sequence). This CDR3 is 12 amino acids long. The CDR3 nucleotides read TGCAGTGCTATAAAGGGTGCCGGGGAGCTGTTTTTT. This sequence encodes CSAIKGAGELFF.

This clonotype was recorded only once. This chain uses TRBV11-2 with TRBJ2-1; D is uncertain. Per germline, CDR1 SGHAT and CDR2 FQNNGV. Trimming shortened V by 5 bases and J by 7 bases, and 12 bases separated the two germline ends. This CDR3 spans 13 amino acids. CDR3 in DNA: TGTGCCAGCAGCCCGAGGATCAGAAATGAGCAGTTCTTC. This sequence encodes CASSPRIRNEQFF. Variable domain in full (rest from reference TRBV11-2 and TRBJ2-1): EAGVAQSPRYKIIEKRQSVAFWCNPISGHATLYWYQQILGQGPKLLIQFQNNGVVDDSQLPKDRFSAERLKGVDSTLKIQPAKLEDSAVYLCASSPRIRNEQFFGPGTRLTVL.

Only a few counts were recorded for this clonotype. Written as DNA, the CDR3 is TGTGCCAGCAGTGGACTCAAAACTAGCGGAACAGATACGCAGTATTTT. Translation gives CASSGLKTSGTDTQYF. V usage is TRBV6-1 and J usage is TRBJ2-3; 8 positions agree with TRBD2. Germline V gives CDR1 MNHNS, CDR2 SASEGT. The V segment lost 4 bases and the J segment 3 bases; nucleotides outside the gene matches: 9. The CDR3 has 16 residues.

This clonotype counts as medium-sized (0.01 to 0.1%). Here the CDR3 reads CAISDALGELFF. The DNA for the CDR3 is TGTGCCATCAGTGACGCTCTCGGGGAGCTGTTTTTT. The rearrangement uses TRBV10-3 and TRBJ2-2, with D unresolved. With 3 bases removed from V and 7 bases from J, the gap between germline ends came to 6 bases. Germline CDR1 ENHRY, CDR2 SYGVKD. This CDR3 spans 12 amino acids.

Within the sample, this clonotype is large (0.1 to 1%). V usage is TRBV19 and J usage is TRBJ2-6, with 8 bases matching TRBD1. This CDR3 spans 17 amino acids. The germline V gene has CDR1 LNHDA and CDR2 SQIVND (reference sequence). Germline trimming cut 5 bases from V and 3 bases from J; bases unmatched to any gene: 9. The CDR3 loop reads CASSGQGFSSGANVLTF. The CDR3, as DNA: TGTGCCAGTAGTGGACAGGGCTTTAGTAGTGGGGCCAACGTCCTGACTTTC.

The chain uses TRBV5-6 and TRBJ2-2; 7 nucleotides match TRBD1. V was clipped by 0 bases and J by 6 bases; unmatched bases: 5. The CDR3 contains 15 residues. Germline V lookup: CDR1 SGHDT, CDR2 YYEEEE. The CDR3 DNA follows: TGTGCCAGCAGCTTGGGACAGGGCCACGCCGGGGAGCTGTTTTTT. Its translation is CASSLGQGHAGELFF. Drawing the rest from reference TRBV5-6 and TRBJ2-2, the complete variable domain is DAGVTQSPTHLIKTRGQQVTLRCSPKSGHDTVSWYQQALGQGPQFIFQYYEEEERQRGNFPDRFSGHQFPNYSSELNVNALLLGDSALYLCASSLGQGHAGELFFGEGSRLTVL.

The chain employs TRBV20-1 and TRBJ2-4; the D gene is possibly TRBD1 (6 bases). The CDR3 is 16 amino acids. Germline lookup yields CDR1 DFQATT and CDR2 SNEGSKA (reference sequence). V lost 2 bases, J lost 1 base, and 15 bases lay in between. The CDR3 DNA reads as TGCAGTGCTAGACCCCCGGACAGCCGCGCCAAAAACATTCAGTACTTC. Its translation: CSARPPDSRAKNIQYF.

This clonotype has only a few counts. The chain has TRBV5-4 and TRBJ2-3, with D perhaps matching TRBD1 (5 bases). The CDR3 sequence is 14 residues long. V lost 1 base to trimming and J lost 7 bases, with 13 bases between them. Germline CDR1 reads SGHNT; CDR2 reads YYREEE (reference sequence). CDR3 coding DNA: TGTGCCAGCAGCTTGTCCCACAGGTGGAATACGCAGTATTTT. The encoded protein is CASSLSHRWNTQYF.

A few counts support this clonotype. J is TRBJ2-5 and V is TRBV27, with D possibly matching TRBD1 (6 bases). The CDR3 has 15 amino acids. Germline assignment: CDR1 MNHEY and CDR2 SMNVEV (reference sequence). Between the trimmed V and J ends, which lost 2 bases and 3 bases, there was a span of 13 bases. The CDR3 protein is CASSLGDNRKETQYF. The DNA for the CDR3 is TGTGCCAGCAGTTTAGGGGACAACCGAAAAGAGACCCAGTACTTC.

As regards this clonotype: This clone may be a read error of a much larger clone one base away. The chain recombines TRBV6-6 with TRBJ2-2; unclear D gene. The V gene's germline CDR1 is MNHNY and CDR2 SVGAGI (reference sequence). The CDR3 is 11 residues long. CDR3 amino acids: CAGSYAGELFF. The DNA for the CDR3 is TGTGCCGGCAGTTACGCCGGGGAGCTGTTTTTT.

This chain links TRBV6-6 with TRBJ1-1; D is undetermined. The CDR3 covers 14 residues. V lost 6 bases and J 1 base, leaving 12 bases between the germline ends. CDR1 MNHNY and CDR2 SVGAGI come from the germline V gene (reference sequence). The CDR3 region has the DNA TGTGCCAGCAGACCAGACACCCAGAACACTGAAGCTTTCTTT. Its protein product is CASRPDTQNTEAFF.

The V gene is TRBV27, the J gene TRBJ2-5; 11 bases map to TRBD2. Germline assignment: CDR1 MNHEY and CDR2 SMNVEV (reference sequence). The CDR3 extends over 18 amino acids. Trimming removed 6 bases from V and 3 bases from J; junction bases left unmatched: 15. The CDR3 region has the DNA TGTGCCAGCAGCCCCCTAGCGGGGGGATTAATGCCGGAAGAGACCCAGTACTTC. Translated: CASSPLAGGLMPEETQYF.

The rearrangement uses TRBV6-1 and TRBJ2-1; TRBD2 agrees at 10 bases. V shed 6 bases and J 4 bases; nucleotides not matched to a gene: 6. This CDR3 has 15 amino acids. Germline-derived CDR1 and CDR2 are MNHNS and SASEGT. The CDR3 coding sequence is TGTGCCAGCAGCCTAGCGGGGGAGGGATACAATGAGCAGTTCTTC. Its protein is CASSLAGEGYNEQFF.

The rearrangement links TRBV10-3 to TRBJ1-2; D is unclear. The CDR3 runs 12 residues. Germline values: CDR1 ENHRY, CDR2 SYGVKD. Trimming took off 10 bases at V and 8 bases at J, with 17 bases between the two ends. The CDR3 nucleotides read TGTGCCAGCACCCCCCGGGTTGGGGGCTACACCTTC. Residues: CASTPRVGGYTF.